The rows below give T cell receptor beta chains drawn from one sample of a study of blood T cell repertoires in COVID-19. Libraries were prepared by immunoSEQ multiplex PCR; TCRdb keeps only in-frame clonotypes and omits some of them. The sample holds more than 150,000 clones; around nine tenths are singletons and the top ten take about 2%. The sequenced sample consisted of peripheral blood. These receptors all come from a man between 65 and 85 years old with active or convalescent COVID-19. Each CDR3 is given with its conserved first and last residue. D genes are given only for firm matches. Size tells how often a clone was seen (once, few, many) or the class of an expanded clone, and some rows leave it out.

J gene,clone size,D gene,V gene,CDR3 DNA,CDR3 protein
TRBJ2-6,.,TRBD1,TRBV19,TGTGCCAGTAGTAGGGCCAGGGGGCAGTCTGGGGCCAACGTCCTGACTTTC,CASSRARGQSGANVLTF
TRBJ1-5,.,.,TRBV28,TGTGCCAGCAGTGGTCGGCAGCCCCAGCATTTT,CASSGRQPQHF
TRBJ1-4,.,.,TRBV4-3,TGCGCCAGCAGCCAACAACGACAGGCCGCTAGAAATGAAAAACTGTTTTTT,CASSQQRQAARNEKLFF
TRBJ2-1,.,.,TRBV7-9,TGTGCCAGCAGCAGGAGCGATGGGTATGAGCAGTTCTTC,CASSRSDGYEQFF
TRBJ2-7,.,TRBD2,TRBV4-3,TGCGCCAGCAGCCAAGCAGTTGGGGGGGGAAACTACGAGCAGTACTTC,CASSQAVGGGNYEQYF
TRBJ1-6,.,TRBD1,TRBV10-2,TGCGCCAGCAGTGAAACGGGACAGGGATATTCACCCCTCCACTTT,CASSETGQGYSPLHF
TRBJ2-5,.,.,TRBV5-1,TGCGCCAGCAGCTTGGTGGAGGGGGCACGGGAGACCCAGTACTTC,CASSLVEGARETQYF
TRBJ2-1,.,.,TRBV9,TGTGCCAGCAGCGTCCACGCGTCCTCCTACAATGAGCAGTTCTTC,CASSVHASSYNEQFF
TRBJ2-2,few,.,TRBV2,TGTGCCAGCAGTGAAGACCAGTACACCGGGGAGCTGTTTTTT,CASSEDQYTGELFF
TRBJ1-2,.,.,TRBV15,TGTGCCACCAGCAGAGATACAGGGATAGGAGGCTACACCTTC,CATSRDTGIGGYTF
TRBJ1-6,.,TRBD1,TRBV18,TGTGCCAGCTCACGCGATAGGTCGACAGGGCCTAATTCACCCCTCCACTTT,CASSRDRSTGPNSPLHF
TRBJ1-1,.,.,TRBV28,TGTGCCAGCAGTTTTAGAGTGAGTAACACTGAAGCTTTCTTT,CASSFRVSNTEAFF
TRBJ1-6,.,TRBD1,TRBV2,TGTGCCAGCAAGGCGACAGGGAATTCACCCCTCCACTTT,CASKATGNSPLHF
TRBJ1-1,few,TRBD1,TRBV5-4,TGTGCCAGCAGCCCTTGGGGCAGGGGGGATGATGAAGCTTTCTTT,CASSPWGRGDDEAFF
TRBJ1-1,.,TRBD1,TRBV5-1,TGCGCCAGCAGCAATAACAGGGGGAAAACGCTAATGAACACTGAAGCTTTCTTT,CASSNNRGKTLMNTEAFF
TRBJ2-5,.,.,TRBV7-2,TGTGCCAGCAGCTTACAACTAGCCTCCCGTGAGACCCAGTACTTC,CASSLQLASRETQYF
TRBJ1-4,.,.,TRBV5-1,TGCGCCAGCAGTAGGGACTTTCCTAATGAAAAACTGTTTTTT,CASSRDFPNEKLFF
TRBJ2-5,.,TRBD1,TRBV9,TGTGCCAGCAGCGAGACAGGGGGTTTAGAGACCCAGTACTTC,CASSETGGLETQYF
TRBJ1-3,.,.,TRBV19,TGTGCCAGTAGTTTACCGGGGGACCGCTCTGGAAACACCATATATTTT,CASSLPGDRSGNTIYF